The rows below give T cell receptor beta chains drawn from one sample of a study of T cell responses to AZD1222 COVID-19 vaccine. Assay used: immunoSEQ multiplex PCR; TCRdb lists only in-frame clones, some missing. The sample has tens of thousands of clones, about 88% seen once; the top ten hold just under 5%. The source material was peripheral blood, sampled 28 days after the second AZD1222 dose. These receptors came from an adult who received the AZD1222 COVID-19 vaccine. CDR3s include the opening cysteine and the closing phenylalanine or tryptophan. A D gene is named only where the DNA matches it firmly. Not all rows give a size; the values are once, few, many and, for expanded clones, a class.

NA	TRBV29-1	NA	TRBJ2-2	CSGGTFTGELFF
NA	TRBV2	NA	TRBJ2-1	CASSELSIGRNEQFF
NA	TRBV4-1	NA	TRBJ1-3	CASSLDGPGNTIYF
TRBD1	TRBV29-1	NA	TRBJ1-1	CSVQQGARGRNEAFF
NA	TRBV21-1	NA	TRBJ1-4	CASSRVGPRGEKLFF
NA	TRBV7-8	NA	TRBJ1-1	CASSLGGDHTEAFF
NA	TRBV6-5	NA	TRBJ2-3	CASSYRGIISDTQYF
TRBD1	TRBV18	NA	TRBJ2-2	CASSPRPGGTGELFF
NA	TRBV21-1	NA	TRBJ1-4	CASSTATGVENEKLFF
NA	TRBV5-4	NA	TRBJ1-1	CASSLEGVLAFF
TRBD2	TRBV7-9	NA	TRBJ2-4	CASSPGLAGGILAKNIQYF
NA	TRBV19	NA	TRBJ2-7	CASSMSKGGYEQYF
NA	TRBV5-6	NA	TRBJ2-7	CASSLQGPREQYF
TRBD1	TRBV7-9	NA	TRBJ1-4	CASSPTTGLGEKLFF
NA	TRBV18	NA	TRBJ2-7	CASSPPSLDEQYF
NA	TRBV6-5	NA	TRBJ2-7	CASTPVGTIYEQYF
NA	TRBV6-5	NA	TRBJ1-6	CASAYGADSPLHF
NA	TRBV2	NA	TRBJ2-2	CASGVAVTGELFF
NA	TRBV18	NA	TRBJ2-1	CASSPPVVSYNEQFF
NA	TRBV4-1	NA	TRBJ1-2	CASSQSGRDGYTF
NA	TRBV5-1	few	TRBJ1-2	CASSPGGRDGYTF
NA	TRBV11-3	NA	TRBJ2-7	CASSSNSYEQYF